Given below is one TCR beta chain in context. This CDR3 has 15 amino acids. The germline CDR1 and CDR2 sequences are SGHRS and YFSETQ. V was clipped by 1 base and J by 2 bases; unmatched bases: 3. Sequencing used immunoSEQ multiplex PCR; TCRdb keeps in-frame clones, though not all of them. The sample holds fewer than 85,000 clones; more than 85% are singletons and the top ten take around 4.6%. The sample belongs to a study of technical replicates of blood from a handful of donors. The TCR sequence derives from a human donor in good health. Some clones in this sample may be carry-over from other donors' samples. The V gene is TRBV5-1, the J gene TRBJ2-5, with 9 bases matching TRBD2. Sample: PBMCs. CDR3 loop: CASSLSAGGQETQYF. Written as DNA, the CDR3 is TGCGCCAGCAGCTTGTCAGCGGGGGGACAAGAGACCCAGTACTTC.